The 26 T cell receptor beta chains below come from one sample, sequenced in a study of T cell clonotyping in hematopoietic cell transplantation. Sequencing was performed with immunoSEQ multiplex PCR; in TCRdb, only in-frame clones are kept and a portion is missing. The repertoire holds 25,000 to 35,000 clones, with approximately 77% as singletons. The time point was: recipient sample about 28 days before transplant, after cytoreduction. Sequencing used peripheral blood mononuclear cells, obtained before stem cell transplant. The source is a man aged 50-60 years with myelodysplastic syndrome. Some clones in this sample may be carry-over from other donors' samples.

CDR3 residues: CASSQLGEYGSGELFF. DNA of the CDR3: TGTGCCAGCAGCCAGTTGGGGGAGTATGGGTCCGGGGAGCTGTTTTTT. This rearrangement joins TRBV7-8 to TRBJ2-2; D is tentatively TRBD1 or TRBD2 (5 bases each). The CDR3 extends over 16 amino acids. The V and J ends lost 5 bases and 6 bases respectively, with 19 bases between them. Germline values: CDR1 SGHVS, CDR2 FQNEAQ.

The chain joins TRBV30 to TRBJ1-1; D is unclear. Deletions cut 8 bases from V and 5 bases from J, with 15 bases between. This CDR3 is 12 amino acids long. The germline V gene encodes CDR1 GTSNPN and CDR2 SVGIG (reference sequence). CDR3 nucleotide sequence: TGTGCCCAAGAACCGGAAGGGACTGAAGCTTTCTTT. As protein: CAQEPEGTEAFF.

The chain links TRBV25-1 to TRBJ2-1; tentative D call: TRBD2 (6 bases). This CDR3 has 15 amino acids. Trimming took off 8 bases at V and 0 bases at J, with 14 bases between the two ends. The germline gives CDR1 MGHDK, CDR2 SYGVNS. Here the CDR3 DNA reads TGTGCCAGCGGAGGGTGGGGGTTCTCCTACAATGAGCAGTTCTTC. Translating it yields CASGGWGFSYNEQFF.

The rearrangement joins TRBV7-2 to TRBJ1-2; tentative D call: TRBD1 (5 bases). Deletions cut 0 bases from V and 3 bases from J, with 14 bases between. The CDR3 is made up of 16 amino acids. Germline-derived CDR1 and CDR2 are SGHTA and FQGNSA. This CDR3 reads CASSLAGRDGYYGYTF. CDR3 bases: TGTGCCAGCAGCTTAGCAGGGCGGGACGGATACTATGGCTACACCTTC.

The chain joins TRBV19 to TRBJ2-3; D is possibly TRBD1 (5 bases). The CDR3 has 16 residues. Per the germline V gene, CDR1 is LNHDA and CDR2 is SQIVND (reference sequence). The ends were cut back, 2 bases at V and 2 bases at J, with 14 bases in the middle. The CDR3 spells CASSISGHQYTDTQYF. CDR3 DNA: TGTGCCAGTAGTATAAGTGGACATCAATACACAGATACGCAGTATTTT.

The rearrangement joins TRBV28 to TRBJ2-2, with TRBD2 as a possible D gene (7 bases). Germline lookup yields CDR1 MDHEN and CDR2 SYDVKM. The CDR3 contains 15 residues. Trimming removed 11 bases at V and 4 bases at J, with 20 bases between. In nucleotides, the CDR3 is TGTGCCTCAAAAGTGGGGGGGCTCTCCACCGGGGAGCTGTTTTTT. Protein: CASKVGGLSTGELFF.

The chain employs TRBV28 and TRBJ2-3; TRBD2 agrees at 9 bases. The length of the CDR3 is 15 residues. Per germline, CDR1 MDHEN and CDR2 SYDVKM. Trimming took 1 base from V and 7 from J; bases not matched to a gene: 6. The CDR3 loop is CASSLSSGAAYTQYF. In nucleotides, the CDR3 is TGTGCCAGCAGTTTATCTAGCGGGGCCGCGTATACGCAGTATTTT.

The chain combines TRBV6-5 with TRBJ2-1; 8 nucleotides agree with TRBD2. The germline V gene encodes CDR1 MNHEY and CDR2 SVGAGI. After removal of 4 bases from V and 0 bases from J, the junction contained 2 bases not matched to a gene. CDR3 length equals 15 residues. The CDR3 is CASSSGTSSYNEQFF. CDR3 in DNA: TGTGCCAGCAGTTCCGGGACTAGCTCCTACAATGAGCAGTTCTTC.

This clone showed up just a few times. The chain couples TRBV27 to TRBJ1-1; weak D call: TRBD1 (5 bases). This CDR3 has 14 residues. The ends were cut back, 2 bases at V and 6 bases at J, with 13 bases in the middle. Germline values: CDR1 MNHEY, CDR2 SMNVEV (reference sequence). CDR3 in amino acids: CASSLQGAQAEAFF. Here the CDR3 DNA reads TGTGCCAGCAGTTTACAGGGCGCACAGGCTGAAGCTTTCTTT.

This clone was seen only once. The J gene is TRBJ2-2, the V gene TRBV30, with D perhaps TRBD1 or TRBD2 (5 bases each). Germline-derived CDR1 and CDR2 are GTSNPN and SVGIG (reference sequence). V shed 5 bases and J shed 4 bases, with 14 bases lying between them. The CDR3 contains 14 residues. The CDR3 protein is CAWERDVGTGELFF. The CDR3 nucleotides read TGTGCCTGGGAAAGGGACGTAGGCACCGGGGAGCTGTTTTTT.

The V gene is TRBV2, the J gene TRBJ2-2; possibly TRBD1 for D (6 bases). Germline values: CDR1 SNHLY, CDR2 FYNNEI. V was pared by 7 bases and J by 0 bases, with 15 bases between. This CDR3 is built from 16 residues. The CDR3, as DNA: TGTGCCAGCAACCCCACAGGGTTCGCGAACACCGGGGAGCTGTTTTTT. This translates into CASNPTGFANTGELFF.

V is TRBV9 and J is TRBJ2-1; TRBD1 or TRBD2 may be the D gene (6 bases each). Germline CDR1 is SGDLS and CDR2 is YYNGEE. Trimming took 1 base from V and 7 from J, leaving 15 bases between them. CDR3 length: 15 amino acids. CDR3 in DNA: TGTGCCAGCAGCGTAAGGGGGGATAAGGGTAATGAGCAGTTCTTC. Its translation: CASSVRGDKGNEQFF.

V and J are TRBV30 and TRBJ2-7, with D possibly being TRBD2 (6 bases). This CDR3 spans 11 amino acids. Germline lookup yields CDR1 GTSNPN and CDR2 SVGIG (reference sequence). Trimming removed 7 bases from V and 3 bases from J, with 10 bases in between. In DNA, the CDR3 is TGTGCCTCCTCGGAGGGCTACGAGCAGTACTTC. Its translation is CASSEGYEQYF.

This chain connects TRBV29-1 to TRBJ1-6; the D gene is possibly TRBD1 (5 bases). CDR3 length: 13 amino acids. CDR1 is SQVTM and CDR2 is ANQGSEA in the germline V gene. Trimming took off 8 bases at V and 8 bases at J, with 16 bases between the two ends. The CDR3 here is CSPRGVLDSPLHF. CDR3 DNA: TGCAGCCCGAGAGGGGTTTTGGATTCACCCCTCCACTTT.

The V call is TRBV5-4, the J call TRBJ2-7; no clear D. The CDR3 has 13 residues. V dropped 0 bases and J dropped 2 bases, with 6 bases sitting between them. Per germline, CDR1 SGHNT and CDR2 YYREEE (reference sequence). The CDR3 here is CASSLDRTYEQYF. The CDR3 bases are TGTGCCAGCAGCTTGGATAGGACCTACGAGCAGTACTTC.

The V gene is TRBV29-1, the J gene TRBJ2-7; TRBD2 agrees at 9 bases. CDR1 is SQVTM, CDR2 ANQGSEA, per germline. The CDR3 length is 13 residues. Unmatched junction bases numbered 6, after V lost 5 bases and J lost 4 bases. The CDR3 loop is CSVLAGRLYEQYF. CDR3 nucleotide sequence: TGCAGCGTTCTAGCGGGAAGACTTTACGAGCAGTACTTC.

This chain joins TRBV5-4 and TRBJ1-2, with TRBD1 as a possible D gene (5 bases). The germline gives CDR1 SGHNT, CDR2 YYREEE (reference sequence). This CDR3 contains 15 residues. V shed 4 bases and J shed 4 bases, with 17 bases lying between them. The CDR3 is CASSPGRGLGYGYTF. The CDR3, as DNA: TGTGCCAGCAGCCCCGGCCGGGGGTTAGGCTATGGCTACACCTTC.

The V and J genes are TRBV4-3 and TRBJ1-5, with a tentative D call TRBD1 (6 bases). The V end lost 3 bases, the J end lost 4 bases, and 7 bases lay between the germline ends. CDR1 LGHNA and CDR2 YSLEER come from the germline V gene. This CDR3 has 13 amino acids. The CDR3 nucleotides read TGCGCCAGCAGCCAGGACAGAAATCAGCCCCAGCATTTT. This sequence encodes CASSQDRNQPQHF.

The chain joins TRBV6-1 to TRBJ1-1; D remains ambiguous. Trimming pared 8 bases from V and 4 bases from J, leaving 17 bases between. Germline CDR1 reads MNHNS; CDR2 reads SASEGT. There are 14 residues in the CDR3. For the CDR3, the DNA is TGTGCCAGCCAATCGACGATGGCGAGCACTGAAGCTTTCTTT. Translation: CASQSTMASTEAFF.

The count of this clone is one. The chain employs TRBV30 and TRBJ1-1; D is uncertain. Germline-derived CDR1 and CDR2 are GTSNPN and SVGIG (reference sequence). Trimming took 3 bases from V and 0 from J, leaving 11 bases between them. This CDR3 comprises 14 residues. CDR3 nucleotide sequence: TGTGCCTGGAGCGGGTGGCAGTTGAACACTGAAGCTTTCTTT. This codes for CAWSGWQLNTEAFF.

The V and J genes are TRBV19 and TRBJ1-5, with 9 bases fitting TRBD1. The CDR3 is 15 residues long. The germline CDR1 and CDR2 sequences are LNHDA and SQIVND (reference sequence). V lost 4 bases and J lost 4; bases outside the gene matches: 5. CDR3 bases: TGTGCCAGTAGTACCCGACAGGGGGGAAATCAGCCCCAGCATTTT. The encoded protein is CASSTRQGGNQPQHF.

This clone is a singleton in its sample. The chain is built from TRBV2 and TRBJ2-2; D not resolved. Germline V gene sequence: CDR1 SNHLY, CDR2 FYNNEI. V was cut by 5 bases and J by 2 bases, with 9 bases left in between. The CDR3 has 14 residues. The CDR3 region is CASSLFLNTGELFF. CDR3 nucleotides: TGTGCCAGCAGTCTCTTCCTAAACACCGGGGAGCTGTTTTTT.

The chain joins TRBV19 to TRBJ2-7, with 8 bases matching TRBD2. The CDR3 is made up of 16 amino acids. V shed 5 bases, J shed 4 bases, and the junction held 13 bases outside the gene matches. CDR1 and CDR2 (germline): LNHDA, SQIVND (reference sequence). The CDR3 region has the DNA TGTGCCAGTAGTGTCCGACTAGCGAGGGAGGGATACGAGCAGTACTTC. Protein product: CASSVRLAREGYEQYF.

This clone was observed a few times. The chain uses TRBV7-2 and TRBJ2-3, with TRBD2 as a possible D gene (5 bases). Germline V gives CDR1 SGHTA, CDR2 FQGNSA. V dropped 5 bases and J dropped 6 bases, with 18 bases sitting between them. This CDR3 has 15 amino acids. CDR3 coding DNA: TGTGCCAGCAGCCCCGTAGCGATCCTCGGGGATACGCAGTATTTT. It translates to CASSPVAILGDTQYF.

The chain employs TRBV5-6 and TRBJ2-5, with 10 bases aligning to TRBD1. Germline V gives CDR1 SGHDT, CDR2 YYEEEE. The V segment lost 2 bases and the J segment 5 bases; nucleotides outside the gene matches: 6. The CDR3 is 15 amino acids. CDR3 DNA: TGTGCCAGCAGCTTACGACAGGGGGCACAGGAGACCCAGTACTTC. Translating gives CASSLRQGAQETQYF.

The chain is built from TRBV6-5 and TRBJ2-1; D might be TRBD1 (6 bases). CDR1 is MNHEY and CDR2 is SVGAGI in the germline V gene. The CDR3 spans 12 residues. Trimming stripped 10 bases from V and 3 bases from J, with 10 bases between. The CDR3 nucleotides read TGTGCCACTTGGGACAACTACAATGAGCAGTTCTTC. Amino acid sequence: CATWDNYNEQFF.